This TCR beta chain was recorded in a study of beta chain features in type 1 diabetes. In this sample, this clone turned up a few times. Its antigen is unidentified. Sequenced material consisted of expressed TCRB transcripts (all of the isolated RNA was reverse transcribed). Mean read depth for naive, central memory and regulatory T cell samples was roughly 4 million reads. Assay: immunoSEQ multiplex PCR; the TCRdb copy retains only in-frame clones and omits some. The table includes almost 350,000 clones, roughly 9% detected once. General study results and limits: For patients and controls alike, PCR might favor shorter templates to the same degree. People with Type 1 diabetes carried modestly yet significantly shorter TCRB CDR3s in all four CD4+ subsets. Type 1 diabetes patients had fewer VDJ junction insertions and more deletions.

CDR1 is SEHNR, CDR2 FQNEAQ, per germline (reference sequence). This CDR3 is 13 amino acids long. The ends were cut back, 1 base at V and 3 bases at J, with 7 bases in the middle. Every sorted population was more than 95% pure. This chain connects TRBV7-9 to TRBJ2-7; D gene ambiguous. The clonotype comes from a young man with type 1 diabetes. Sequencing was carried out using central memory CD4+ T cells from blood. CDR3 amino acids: CASSLVPGYEQYF. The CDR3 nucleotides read TGTGCCAGCAGCTTAGTTCCAGGCTACGAGCAGTACTTC.